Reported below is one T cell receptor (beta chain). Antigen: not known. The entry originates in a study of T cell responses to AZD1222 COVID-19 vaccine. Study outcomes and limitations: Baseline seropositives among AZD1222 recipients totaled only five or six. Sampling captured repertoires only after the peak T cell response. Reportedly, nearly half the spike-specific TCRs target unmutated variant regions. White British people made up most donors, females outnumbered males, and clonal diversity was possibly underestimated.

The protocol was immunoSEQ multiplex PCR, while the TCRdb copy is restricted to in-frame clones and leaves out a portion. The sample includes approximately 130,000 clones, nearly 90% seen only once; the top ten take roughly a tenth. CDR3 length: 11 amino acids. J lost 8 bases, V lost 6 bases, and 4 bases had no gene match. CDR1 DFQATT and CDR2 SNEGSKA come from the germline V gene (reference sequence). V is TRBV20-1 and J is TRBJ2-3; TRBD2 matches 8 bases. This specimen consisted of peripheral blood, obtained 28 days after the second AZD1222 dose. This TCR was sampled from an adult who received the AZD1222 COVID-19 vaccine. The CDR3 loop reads CSASLAGTQYF. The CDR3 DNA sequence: TGCAGTGCGTCCCTAGCGGGTACGCAGTATTTT.